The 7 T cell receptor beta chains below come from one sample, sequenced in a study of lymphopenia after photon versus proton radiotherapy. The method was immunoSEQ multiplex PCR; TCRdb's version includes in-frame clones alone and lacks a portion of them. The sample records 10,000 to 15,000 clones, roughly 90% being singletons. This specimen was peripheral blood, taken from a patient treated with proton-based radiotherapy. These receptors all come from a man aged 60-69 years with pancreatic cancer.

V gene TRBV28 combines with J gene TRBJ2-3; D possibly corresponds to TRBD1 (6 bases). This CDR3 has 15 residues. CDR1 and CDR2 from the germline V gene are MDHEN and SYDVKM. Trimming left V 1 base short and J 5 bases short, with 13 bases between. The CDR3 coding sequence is TGTGCCAGCAGTTTATTTTCCCAGGGGCGAGATACGCAGTATTTT. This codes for CASSLFSQGRDTQYF.

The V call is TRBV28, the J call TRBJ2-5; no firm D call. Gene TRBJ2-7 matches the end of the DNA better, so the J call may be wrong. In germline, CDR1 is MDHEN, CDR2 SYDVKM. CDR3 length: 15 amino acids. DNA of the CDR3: TGTGCCAGCGCTGTTTCCTCTTGGAGTTCCCACGAGCAGTACTTC. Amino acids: CASAVSSWSSHEQYF.

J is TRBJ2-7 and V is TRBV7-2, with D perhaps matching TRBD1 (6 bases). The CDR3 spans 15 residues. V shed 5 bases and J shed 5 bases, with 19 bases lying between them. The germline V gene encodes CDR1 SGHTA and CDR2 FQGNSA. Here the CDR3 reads CASSQGLNRQHEQYF. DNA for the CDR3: TGTGCCAGCAGCCAGGGGTTAAATCGACAGCACGAGCAGTACTTC.

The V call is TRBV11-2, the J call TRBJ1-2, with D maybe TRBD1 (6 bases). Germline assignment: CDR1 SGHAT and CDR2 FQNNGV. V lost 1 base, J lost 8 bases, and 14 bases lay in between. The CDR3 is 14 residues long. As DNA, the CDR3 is TGTGCCAGCAGCTTAGGGACAGAGCTTCAGGGCTACACCTTC. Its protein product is CASSLGTELQGYTF.

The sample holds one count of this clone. The CDR3 loop is CASSIRSRGINTGELFF. CDR3 sequence (DNA): TGTGCCAGCAGCATCCGCTCCCGGGGGATAAACACCGGGGAGCTGTTTTTT. The chain has TRBV11-3 and TRBJ2-2; possible D gene TRBD2, 6 bases. The ends were cut back, 5 bases at V and 2 bases at J, with 18 bases in the middle. The CDR3 is made up of 17 amino acids. The germline CDR1 and CDR2 sequences are SGHNT and YENEEA.

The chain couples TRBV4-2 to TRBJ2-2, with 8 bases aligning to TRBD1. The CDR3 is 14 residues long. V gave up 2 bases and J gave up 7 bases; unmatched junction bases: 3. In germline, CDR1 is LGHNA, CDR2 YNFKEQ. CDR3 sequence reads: CASSQQGAGGELFF. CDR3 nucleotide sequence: TGTGCCAGCAGCCAACAGGGGGCTGGCGGGGAGCTGTTTTTT.

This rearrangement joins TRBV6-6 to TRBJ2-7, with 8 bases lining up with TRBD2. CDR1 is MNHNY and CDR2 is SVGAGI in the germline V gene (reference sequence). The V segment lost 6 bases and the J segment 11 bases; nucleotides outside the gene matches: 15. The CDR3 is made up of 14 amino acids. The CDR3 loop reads CASSQTSGRGGEYF. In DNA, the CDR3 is TGTGCCAGCAGCCAAACTAGCGGCCGAGGAGGGGAGTACTTC.